Below, 8 T cell receptor beta chains from the same sample are listed, as sequenced in a study of regulatory T cells in long-lasting Graves disease. Time point noted: newly diagnosed GD, antithyroid drugs for less than 3 months. The TCR library used RNA extracted from PBMCs. Libraries of TCR beta came from iRepertoire HTBI primers plus Arm-PCR of CDR3 regions. A single record per CDR3 protein comes from TCRdb applying MiXCR to the multiplex PCR reads. The table shows 200,000 to 250,000 distinct CDR3 sequences, with 20% to 25% occurring only once. The source was peripheral blood mononuclear cells (PBMCs), collected at new diagnosis, from a patient treated with antithyroid drugs. These receptors came from a female donor with Graves disease.

The chain uses TRBV14 and TRBJ2-2, with D possibly TRBD2 on 5 matching bases. Germline CDR1 and CDR2: SGHDN and FVKESK. This CDR3 has 16 amino acids. Trimming stripped 4 bases from V and 4 bases from J, with 16 bases between. The CDR3 nucleotides read TGTGCCAGCAGCCCCGGGATGTCACAGTTCACCGGGGAGCTGTTTTTT. It encodes CASSPGMSQFTGELFF.

This clonotype showed up many times. It is likely a read error: a sequence one base away is far more abundant. DNA of the CDR3: TGTGCCAGCAGCCCCTCCCACGAGCAGTACTTC. This gives the protein CASSPSHEQYF. This rearrangement joins TRBV5-1 to TRBJ2-7, with D unclear. The CDR3 runs to 11 residues. Germline CDR1 is SGHRS and CDR2 is YFSETQ.

About this clonotype: The junction does not match germline at one end; this may be a read error. The chain couples TRBV7-2 to TRBJ2-2; D might be TRBD2 (6 bases). CDR1 is SGHTA and CDR2 is FQGNSA in the germline V gene. The CDR3 extends over 15 amino acids. The CDR3 sequence is CASSVSGPGTGKLFF. Here the CDR3 DNA reads TGTGCCAGCAGCGTAAGCGGGCCGGGGACCGGGAAGCTGTTTTTT.

This clonotype came up many times. The chain recombines TRBV7-7 with TRBJ2-1; D unresolved. CDR3 length: 16 amino acids. Germline-derived CDR1 and CDR2 are SSHAT and FNYEAQ (reference sequence). Trimming removed 1 base from V and 0 bases from J, with 10 bases in between. This CDR3 reads CASSLGTKSSYNEQFF. CDR3 in DNA: TGTGCCAGCAGCTTAGGGACGAAGAGCTCCTACAATGAGCAGTTCTTC.

This clonotype was observed many times. The chain couples TRBV20-1 to TRBJ2-5, with TRBD2 as a possible D gene (5 bases). The germline CDR1 and CDR2 sequences are DFQATT and SNEGSKA (reference sequence). Trimming took off 0 bases at V and 2 bases at J, with 13 bases between the two ends. This CDR3 has 15 residues. CDR3 DNA: TGCAGTGCTAGAGATTCGGGGATACTACAAGAGACCCAGTACTTC. It encodes CSARDSGILQETQYF.

The chain joins TRBV11-2 to TRBJ2-7; D not certain. The V gene lost 6 bases and the J gene lost 0 bases, with 12 bases spanning the gap. Looked up from germline, CDR1 is SGHAT and CDR2 is FQNNGV. This CDR3 comprises 14 residues. The CDR3 spells CASRQTIGSYEQYF. The CDR3 DNA reads TGTGCCAGCAGACAAACTATCGGCTCCTACGAGCAGTACTTC. Looking up the rest from reference TRBV11-2 and TRBJ2-7 gives the full variable domain: EAGVAQSPRYKIIEKRQSVAFWCNPISGHATLYWYQQILGQGPKLLIQFQNNGVVDDSQLPKDRFSAERLKGVDSTLKIQPAKLEDSAVYLCASRQTIGSYEQYFGPGTRLTVT.

This clonotype was seen many times. The genes are TRBV11-2 and TRBJ1-2; 10 bases are shared with TRBD1. Germline V gene lookup returns CDR1 SGHAT and CDR2 FQNNGV. Unmatched junction bases numbered 8, after V lost 5 bases and J lost 8 bases. The CDR3 totals 14 residues. The DNA of the CDR3 is TGTGCCAGCAGCCTCACGTCGACAGGGGGCGGCTACACCTTC. Its translation: CASSLTSTGGGYTF.

This clonotype was observed at least ten times. The chain uses TRBV20-1 and TRBJ2-7, with 8 bases identical to TRBD2. Germline V lookup: CDR1 DFQATT, CDR2 SNEGSKA (reference sequence). Trimming cost V 6 bases and J 3 bases; bases outside gene matches: 10. The CDR3 length is 14 residues. CDR3 region: CSALWGAGVYEQYF. In DNA form, the CDR3 reads TGCAGTGCCCTATGGGGAGCGGGAGTCTACGAGCAGTACTTC.